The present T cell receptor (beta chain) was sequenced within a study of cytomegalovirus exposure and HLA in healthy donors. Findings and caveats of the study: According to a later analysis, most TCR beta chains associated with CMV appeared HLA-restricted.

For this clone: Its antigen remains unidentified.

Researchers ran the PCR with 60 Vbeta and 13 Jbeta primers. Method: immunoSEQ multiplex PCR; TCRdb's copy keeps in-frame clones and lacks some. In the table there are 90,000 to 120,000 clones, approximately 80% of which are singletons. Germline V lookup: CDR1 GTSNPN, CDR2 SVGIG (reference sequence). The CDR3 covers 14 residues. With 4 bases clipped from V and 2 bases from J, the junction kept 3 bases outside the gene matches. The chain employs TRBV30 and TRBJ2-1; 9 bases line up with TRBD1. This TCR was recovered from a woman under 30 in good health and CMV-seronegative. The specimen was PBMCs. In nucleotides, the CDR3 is TGTGCCTGGATGGACAGGGGCCCCTACAATGAGCAGTTCTTC. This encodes CAWMDRGPYNEQFF.